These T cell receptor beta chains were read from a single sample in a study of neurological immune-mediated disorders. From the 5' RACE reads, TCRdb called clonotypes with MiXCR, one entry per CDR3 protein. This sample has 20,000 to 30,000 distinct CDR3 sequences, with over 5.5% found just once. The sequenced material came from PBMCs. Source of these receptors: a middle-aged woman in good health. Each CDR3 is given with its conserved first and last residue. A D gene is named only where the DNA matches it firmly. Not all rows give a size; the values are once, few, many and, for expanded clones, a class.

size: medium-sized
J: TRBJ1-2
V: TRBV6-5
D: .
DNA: TGTGCCAGCCGCCGGGCAAACTATGGCTACACCTTC
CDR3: CASRRANYGYTF

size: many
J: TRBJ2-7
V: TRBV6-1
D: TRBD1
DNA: TGTGCCAGCGACAGGGAGTTTGGTTACGAGCAGTACTTC
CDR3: CASDREFGYEQYF

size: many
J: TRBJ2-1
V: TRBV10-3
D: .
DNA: TGTGCCATCAGTGAGTCCCAGTACAATGAGCAGTTCTTC
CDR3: CAISESQYNEQFF

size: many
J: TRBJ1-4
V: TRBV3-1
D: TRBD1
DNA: TGTGCCAGCAGCCGCTACAGGGGGGATGAAAAACTGTTTTTT
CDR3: CASSRYRGDEKLFF

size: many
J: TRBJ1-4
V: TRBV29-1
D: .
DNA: TGCAGCGTTGCAAACGGGCTTAATGAAAAACTGTTTTTT
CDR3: CSVANGLNEKLFF

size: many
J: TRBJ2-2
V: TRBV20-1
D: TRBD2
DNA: TGCAGTGCTAGAGATCCCCTAGCGGGAGAGGTGGAGCTGTTTTTT
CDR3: CSARDPLAGEVELFF

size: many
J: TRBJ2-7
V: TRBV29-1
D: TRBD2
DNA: TGCAGCGTTGCGCTACTAGCGGGAGGCGAGCAGTACTTC
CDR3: CSVALLAGGEQYF

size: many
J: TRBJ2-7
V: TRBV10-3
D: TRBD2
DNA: TGTGCCATCAGTGGCTTTAGCGGGAGGGCCGCGAGCTACGAGCAGTACTTC
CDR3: CAISGFSGRAASYEQYF

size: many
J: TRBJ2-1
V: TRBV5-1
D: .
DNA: TGCGCCAGCAAAAGGGAGAGCGGTTACAATGAGCAGTTCTTC
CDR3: CASKRESGYNEQFF

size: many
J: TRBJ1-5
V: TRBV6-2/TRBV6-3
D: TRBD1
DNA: TGTGCCAGCAGGGACAGGGACAGAATCTATCAGCCCCAGCATTTT
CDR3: CASRDRDRIYQPQHF

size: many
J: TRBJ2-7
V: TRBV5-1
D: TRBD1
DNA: TGCGCCAGCAGCTACTCCCAGGGGGCCCGGGAGCAGTACTTC
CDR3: CASSYSQGAREQYF

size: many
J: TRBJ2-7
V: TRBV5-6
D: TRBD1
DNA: TGTGCCAGCACCCATTCCGGGACAGGGGGGTTCTACGAGCAGTACTTC
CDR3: CASTHSGTGGFYEQYF

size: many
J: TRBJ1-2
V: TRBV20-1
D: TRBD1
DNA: TGCAGTGCTAGAGGGGGACAGGGGAAATATGGCTACACCTTC
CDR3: CSARGGQGKYGYTF

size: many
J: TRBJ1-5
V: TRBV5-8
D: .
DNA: TGTGCCAGCAGCTTGGATAGCTATAGCAATCAGCCCCAGCATTTT
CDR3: CASSLDSYSNQPQHF

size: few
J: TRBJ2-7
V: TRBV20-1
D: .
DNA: TGCAGTGCTAGAGCCCGGCAGGACTACGAGCAGTACTTC
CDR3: CSARARQDYEQYF

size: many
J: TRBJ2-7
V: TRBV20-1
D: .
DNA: TGCAGTGCTAGTCCCTCCGCCTACGAGCAGTACTTC
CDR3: CSASPSAYEQYF

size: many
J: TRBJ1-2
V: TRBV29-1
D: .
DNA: TGCAGCGTTGTTCCGGAGTATGGCTACACCTTC
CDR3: CSVVPEYGYTF

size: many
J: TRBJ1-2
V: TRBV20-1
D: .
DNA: TGCAGTGCTAGAGGGCAGGGCCCCACTCGGGGCTACACCTTC
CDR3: CSARGQGPTRGYTF

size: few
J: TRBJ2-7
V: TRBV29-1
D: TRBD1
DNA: TGCAGCGTAACGGACAGGACTTCCTACGAGCAGTACTTC
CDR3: CSVTDRTSYEQYF

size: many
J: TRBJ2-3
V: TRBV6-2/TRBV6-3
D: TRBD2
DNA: TGTGCCAGCAGTCCACTAGCGTCTAGTAGGGGAACAGATACGCAGTATTTT
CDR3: CASSPLASSRGTDTQYF

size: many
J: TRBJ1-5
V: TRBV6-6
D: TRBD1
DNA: TGTGCCAGCAGTCAGGGGGCTGGCAATCAGCCCCAGCATTTT
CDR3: CASSQGAGNQPQHF

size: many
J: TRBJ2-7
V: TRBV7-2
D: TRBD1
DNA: TGTGCCAGCAGTCGCGACAGGGCTCCCCAGGTCGAGCAGTACTTC
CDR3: CASSRDRAPQVEQYF

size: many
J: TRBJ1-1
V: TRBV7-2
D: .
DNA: TGTGCCAGCAGCTTCCGGGACGGGAACACTGAAGCTTTCTTT
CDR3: CASSFRDGNTEAFF

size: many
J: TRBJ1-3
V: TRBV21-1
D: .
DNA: TGTGCCAGCAGCAAATCGCCATGGGACCTCTGGAGAAACACCATATATTTT
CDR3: CASSKSPWDLWRNTIYF

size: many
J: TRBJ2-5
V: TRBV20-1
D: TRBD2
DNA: TGCAGTGCTAGAGATATCAAGCGGGGGCAAGAGACCCAGTACTTC
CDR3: CSARDIKRGQETQYF

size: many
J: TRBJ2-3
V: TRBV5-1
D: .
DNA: TGCGCCAGCAGCTTGGAGGGCGGCCGGTATAGCACAGATACGCAGTATTTT
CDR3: CASSLEGGRYSTDTQYF

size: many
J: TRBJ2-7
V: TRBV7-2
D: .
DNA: TGTGCCAGCAGGATGGGGGGACACCACGAGCAGTACTTC
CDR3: CASRMGGHHEQYF

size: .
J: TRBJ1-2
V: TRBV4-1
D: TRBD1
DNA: TGCGCCAGCAGCCAAAGGGGGACCGGGACAGGGCAGGGGGAGGGCTACACCTTC
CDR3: CASSQRGTGTGQGEGYTF